This TCR beta chain was recorded in a study of cytomegalovirus exposure and HLA in healthy donors. Remarks on this clone: Its matching antigen is unknown.

Study-wide results and caveats: Later on, an analysis tied 15,000 or so TCR beta sequences to HLA alleles at 0.05 false discovery rate.

CDR1 is MNHNY and CDR2 is SVGAGI in the germline V gene (reference sequence). Trimming removed 5 bases from V and 3 bases from J; junction bases left unmatched: 6. CDR3 size: 15 residues. The PCR had 60 Vbeta and 13 Jbeta primers. Sequenced by immunoSEQ multiplex PCR; TCRdb stores in-frame clones only, minus some. The sample yields over 150,000 clones, around 82% seen once. Material: PBMCs. This chain uses TRBV6-6 with TRBJ2-7, with TRBD1 matching 11 bases. This receptor was taken from a woman between 40 and 50 years old in good health and CMV-seropositive. CDR3 DNA sequence: TGTGCCAGCAGTAGGGGGACAGGGGGAAACTACGAGCAGTACTTC. Encoded protein: CASSRGTGGNYEQYF.